What follows are 10 T cell receptor beta chains derived from one specimen sequenced in a study of CD8+CD57+ T cells in acquired aplastic anemia (dated by TCRdb to 2017 to 2018). Patients chosen for sequencing had shown expansion of CD8+CD57+ cells by flow cytometry. Instrument on record: Illumina HiSeq 2000. Genomic DNA was used as template for profiling of TCR beta VDJ combinations and CDR3 sequences. TCRdb itself trimmed the public reads at Q25 with fastp, ran MiXCR and retained productive beta chains. All rows with the same CDR3 protein become a single entry with the most common DNA and genes. In all, the sample holds about 160,000 distinct CDR3 sequences, and around 75% of those were seen once. Of the sample, around 45% falls within the top ten clones. The sequencing input was sorted CD4+, CD8+, or CD8+CD57+ T cells (not recorded which) from PBMCs. Receptors were obtained from a human donor with aplastic anemia.

This clonotype was detected ten times or more. This chain joins TRBV15 and TRBJ1-1; D is undetermined. Trimming removed 8 bases from V and 1 base from J, with 8 bases in between. CDR1 and CDR2 from the germline V gene are LNHNV and YYDKDF (reference sequence). The CDR3 is 12 residues long. The CDR3 DNA follows: TGTGCCACCGGTGAAGGGAACACTGAAGCTTTCTTT. It is translated as CATGEGNTEAFF.

The chain is built from TRBV7-3 and TRBJ1-4; D is ambiguous. Deletions cut 1 base from V and 0 bases from J, with 9 bases between. Germline assignment: CDR1 SGHTA and CDR2 FQGTGA. The CDR3 sequence is 16 residues long. This chain's CDR3 is CASSLKPETTNEKLFF. The DNA for the CDR3 is TGTGCCAGCAGCTTAAAACCGGAGACAACTAATGAAAAACTGTTTTTT.

The J gene is TRBJ2-5, the V gene TRBV2, with D possibly called TRBD1 or TRBD2 (5 bases each). The germline V and J ends were trimmed by 6 bases and 5 bases, with 16 bases remaining between them. The V gene's germline CDR1 is SNHLY and CDR2 FYNNEI. There are 14 residues in the CDR3. CDR3 in DNA: TGTGCCAGCAGCGGGCCGGGACGGGATGAGACCCAGTACTTC. Its protein product is CASSGPGRDETQYF.

This rearrangement joins TRBV29-1 to TRBJ1-1; D is unclear. Trimming left V 6 bases short and J 3 bases short, with 11 bases between. CDR3 length equals 12 residues. Germline V CDR1 and CDR2: SQVTM, ANQGSEA. The CDR3 protein is CSVRQSDTEAFF. The CDR3, as DNA: TGCAGCGTACGCCAGTCGGACACTGAAGCTTTCTTT.

This rearrangement joins TRBV20-1 to TRBJ2-1; 11 bases are a match to TRBD1. Germline V gene data show CDR1 as DFQATT and CDR2 as SNEGSKA (reference sequence). CDR3 length: 14 amino acids. V gave up 6 bases and J gave up 6 bases; unmatched junction bases: 7. In nucleotides, the CDR3 is TGCAGTGCCACCGGGACAGGGGGTCTCAATGAGCAGTTCTTC. Protein sequence: CSATGTGGLNEQFF.

CDR3 DNA sequence: TGTGCCAGCAGTGGGCTAAGCTGGGGAGAGACCCAGTACTTC. Translation: CASSGLSWGETQYF. This chain uses TRBV3-1 with TRBJ2-5; no firm D call. Trimming took 6 bases from V and 4 from J, leaving 15 bases between them. Germline CDR1 is LGHDT and CDR2 is YNNKEL (reference sequence). There are 14 residues in the CDR3.

The chain links TRBV25-1 to TRBJ2-7; no clear D gene. The CDR3 extends over 14 amino acids. The V end was cut by 1 base, the J end by 1 base, with 8 bases between. CDR1 is MGHDK and CDR2 is SYGVNS in the germline V gene. The CDR3 bases are TGTGCCAGCAGTGAATCGCTCACTTCCTACGAGCAGTACTTC. This translates into CASSESLTSYEQYF.

This clonotype was counted a single time. The chain uses TRBV7-3 and TRBJ2-7; D is uncertain. This CDR3 contains 13 residues. Germline V gene data show CDR1 as SGHTA and CDR2 as FQGTGA. V was cut by 0 bases and J by 6 bases, with 9 bases left in between. Here the CDR3 DNA reads TGTGCCAGCAGCTTAACGGCGCTGAGCGAGCAGTACTTC. Encoded protein: CASSLTALSEQYF.

This chain uses TRBV11-1 with TRBJ1-3, with 7 bases aligning to TRBD1. This CDR3 comprises 15 residues. V shed 0 bases, J shed 4 bases, and the junction held 3 bases outside the gene matches. Germline CDR1 reads SGHAT; CDR2 reads FQDESV (reference sequence). CDR3 loop: CASSLASTGGNTIYF. Written as DNA, the CDR3 is TGTGCCAGCAGCTTAGCTTCGACAGGGGGAAACACCATATATTTT.

A word on this clonotype: At one of its ends the junction is not consistent with the germline gene, which may arise from a read error. The chain links TRBV12-3 or TRBV12-4 to TRBJ1-1; 8 bases are shared with TRBD1. CDR3 length: 14 amino acids. The CDR3 region has the DNA TGTGTCAGCAGTTGGAAACAGGGGGGCACTGAAGCTTTCTTT. Its protein product is CVSSWKQGGTEAFF.